Each of the 5 T cell receptor beta chains below was sequenced from the same sample in a study of cytomegalovirus exposure and HLA in healthy donors. PCR used 60 Vbeta primers and 13 Jbeta primers. Profiled with immunoSEQ multiplex PCR; TCRdb holds only in-frame clones, not every one. The sample holds about 240,000 clones, 70% to 90% seen once. The material sequenced was PBMCs. The origin of the receptors is a woman in her sixties in good health and CMV-seropositive.

This chain connects TRBV25-1 to TRBJ2-5; 9 bases agree with TRBD2. The end of the DNA is better explained by TRBJ2-7, so the J call may be wrong. Germline-derived CDR1 and CDR2 are MGHDK and SYGVNS. The CDR3 is made up of 15 amino acids. This CDR3 is CASSLGAGGFYEQYF. DNA of the CDR3: TGTGCCAGCAGTTTGGGAGCGGGAGGTTTCTACGAGCAGTACTTC.

This chain uses TRBV19 with TRBJ1-1, with 9 bases aligning to TRBD1. This CDR3 comprises 12 residues. Germline assignment: CDR1 LNHDA and CDR2 SQIVND (reference sequence). V shed 10 bases and J 4 bases; nucleotides not matched to a gene: 4. CDR3 region: CATSTGGTEAFF. The CDR3 nucleotides read TGTGCCACTTCGACAGGGGGCACTGAAGCTTTCTTT.

A word on this clone: The sample carries other DNA sequences with the same CDR3. J is TRBJ2-7 and V is TRBV5-1; 9 bases line up with TRBD2. The CDR3 is made up of 15 amino acids. V was pared by 2 bases and J by 2 bases, with 5 bases of the junction left unmatched. CDR1 and CDR2 (germline): SGHRS, YFSETQ. DNA for the CDR3: TGCGCCAGCAGCTTACGGGCGGGAGGGCCCTACGAGCAGTACTTC. This gives the protein CASSLRAGGPYEQYF.

The chain carries TRBV11-2 and TRBJ2-7; maybe TRBD2 (5 bases). Looked up from germline, CDR1 is SGHAT and CDR2 is FQNNGV. This CDR3 comprises 15 residues. V was cut by 5 bases and J by 0 bases, with 14 bases left in between. CDR3 protein: CASSESHTSSYEQYF. Here the CDR3 DNA reads TGTGCCAGCAGCGAGTCACACACTAGCTCCTACGAGCAGTACTTC.

V gene TRBV6-6 combines with J gene TRBJ2-1; D uncertain. The length of the CDR3 is 11 residues. CDR1 and CDR2 (germline): MNHNY, SVGAGI (reference sequence). The V end lost 7 bases, the J end lost 8 bases, and 9 bases lay between the germline ends. DNA of the CDR3: TGTGCCAGCACCACACGGGATGAGCAGTTCTTC. Its translation: CASTTRDEQFF.